A selection of T cell receptor beta chains follows, all from one sample in a study of cytomegalovirus exposure and HLA in healthy donors. The protocol was immunoSEQ multiplex PCR, while the TCRdb copy is restricted to in-frame clones and leaves out a portion. This sample has 100,000 to 120,000 clones, with 10% to 15% found just once. Sample: PBMCs. The source of these receptors is a man aged 35 to 55 in good health and CMV-seropositive. CDR3s include the opening cysteine and the closing phenylalanine or tryptophan. The D gene is left open where the match is weak. Clone size is given for some rows only: seen once, a few or many times, or a class if the clone is expanded.

J,V,D,size,DNA,CDR3
TRBJ2-1,TRBV2,-,few,TGTGCCAGCAGTTCTCTTCGTAACTCCTACAATGAGCAGTTCTTC,CASSSLRNSYNEQFF
TRBJ1-1,TRBV15,-,few,TGTGCCACCAGCAGACACGAACAGGTCCTGGCTTTCTTT,CATSRHEQVLAFF
TRBJ1-1,TRBV11-2,-,few,TGTGCCAGCAGCTTCGCGGGGTTCCCGAACACTGAAGCTTTCTTT,CASSFAGFPNTEAFF
TRBJ2-7,TRBV11-2,-,once,TGTGCCAGCAGCTTAGTGGGGGCGAGCGAGCAGTACTTC,CASSLVGASEQYF
TRBJ2-2,TRBV28,-,few,TGTGCCAGCCCCCCTCCCGGGAGTACGAACACCGGGGAGCTGTTTTTT,CASPPPGSTNTGELFF
TRBJ2-1,TRBV11-2,TRBD2,-,TGTGCCAGCGGGGAGATAGCGGGCGGTTCCTACAATGAGCAGTTCTTC,CASGEIAGGSYNEQFF
TRBJ1-1,TRBV10-3,TRBD1,-,TGTGCCACCGGGACAGGAAATGACATGAACACTGAAGCTTTCTTT,CATGTGNDMNTEAFF
TRBJ1-4,TRBV5-6,TRBD1,-,TGTGCCAGCAGCTTGAATCCAGGGGGCCCCGAAAAACTGTTTTTT,CASSLNPGGPEKLFF
TRBJ2-5,TRBV18,-,few,TGTGCCAGCTCACCACTCCTCCAAGAGACCCAGTACTTC,CASSPLLQETQYF
TRBJ2-7,TRBV19,-,few,TGTGCCAGTAGTATCTACTATGGGGCCACCTACGAGCAGTACTTC,CASSIYYGATYEQYF
TRBJ2-7,TRBV4-1,-,-,TGCGCCAGCAGCCAAGGGAGGGGTAGGGGAACTTACGAGCAGTACTTC,CASSQGRGRGTYEQYF
TRBJ2-7,TRBV20-1,-,-,TGCAGTGCTAGGGGCGAGTACGAGCAGTACTTC,CSARGEYEQYF
TRBJ2-3,TRBV7-9,TRBD1,few,TGTGCCAGCAGCTTAGGCAGGGGGCGCGAAGATACGCAGTATTTT,CASSLGRGREDTQYF
TRBJ2-1,TRBV5-1,TRBD2,few,TGCGCCAGCAGCACCCCACCGGGACTAGCGGGAGGATGGTACAATGAGCAGTTCTTC,CASSTPPGLAGGWYNEQFF
TRBJ2-1,TRBV29-1,TRBD2,few,TGCAGCGTTGTTAGCGGGAGGGCCTACAATGAGCAGTTCTTC,CSVVSGRAYNEQFF
TRBJ2-5,TRBV5-1,-,few,TGCGCCAGCAGCTTGGCCGACGGCGGGGAGACCCAGTACTTC,CASSLADGGETQYF
TRBJ2-3,TRBV5-1,TRBD1,few,TGCGCCAGCAGCCCGGGACAGGGAAGAACAGATACGCAGTATTTT,CASSPGQGRTDTQYF
TRBJ2-2,TRBV7-9,TRBD2,-,TGTGCCAGCAGCCGGACTAGCGGGAGAGGGACCGGGGAGCTGTTTTTT,CASSRTSGRGTGELFF
TRBJ2-5,TRBV7-8,-,-,TGTGCCAGCTGCCCAGGTGGGGGCTATGTTGAGACCCAGTACTTC,CASCPGGGYVETQYF
TRBJ1-1,TRBV7-8,-,few,TGTGCCAGCATCCCTATGGGAGGGACTGAAGCTTTCTTT,CASIPMGGTEAFF
TRBJ1-2,TRBV10-2,-,few,TGCGCCAGCAGTGAGCAGGGGCAGGGGATCTATGGCTACACCTTC,CASSEQGQGIYGYTF
TRBJ1-3,TRBV5-4,-,few,TGTGCCAGCAGCTTGGACAGACCCAGCTCTGGAAACACCATATATTTT,CASSLDRPSSGNTIYF
TRBJ2-1,TRBV15,-,few,TGTGCCACCAGCAGAGATCAATGGCTAGTGAATGAGCAGTTCTTC,CATSRDQWLVNEQFF
TRBJ1-1,TRBV7-2,-,few,TGTGCCAGCAGCCCCCTCCGGGTCAACACTGAAGCTTTCTTT,CASSPLRVNTEAFF
TRBJ1-3,TRBV27,-,-,TGTGCCAGCAGTTTACAGGGGTACTCTGGAAACACCATATATTTT,CASSLQGYSGNTIYF
TRBJ2-5,TRBV2,TRBD2,few,TGTGCCAGCAGTGAAGGGGGTCCTAGCGGGAGGGCCTTGTTAGAGACCCAGTACTTC,CASSEGGPSGRALLETQYF
TRBJ1-1,TRBV10-3,TRBD1,-,TGTGCCATCAGTAGGACAGGGGGAGAAGTGACTGAAGCTTTCTTT,CAISRTGGEVTEAFF
TRBJ1-2,TRBV29-1,TRBD1,-,TGCAGCGCAGACAGGGATAATGGCTACACCTTC,CSADRDNGYTF
TRBJ2-6,TRBV9,TRBD1,few,TGTGCCAGCAGCGCACAGGGGTCGGCTGGGGCCAACGTCCTGACTTTC,CASSAQGSAGANVLTF